Following are 6 T cell receptor beta chains from one sample sequenced in a study of T-cell memory formation after mild COVID-19. TCRdb reprocessed the 5' RACE reads with MiXCR, giving one entry per CDR3 protein. This table holds 580,000 or so distinct CDR3 sequences, 15% to 20% found once. Sequencing used PBMCs or a T cell subset sorted from them (not recorded which). The receptors derive from an adult woman who had mild COVID-19 (a few samples of this study predate the infection). Cell type and time point are not known.

This CDR3 reads CASSPPRTGLQTEAFF. In DNA form, the CDR3 reads TGCGCCAGCAGCCCACCTCGGACAGGGTTGCAAACTGAAGCTTTCTTT. The rearrangement links TRBV5-1 to TRBJ1-1; TRBD1 matches at 8 bases. The V and J ends lost 4 bases and 5 bases, in that order; junction bases with no gene match: 13. Per the germline V gene, CDR1 is SGHRS and CDR2 is YFSETQ. The CDR3 totals 16 residues.

There are a few counts of this clonotype. This rearrangement joins TRBV7-9 to TRBJ2-3, with TRBD2 matching 12 bases. V was clipped by 5 bases and J by 4 bases; unmatched bases: 7. Germline loops: CDR1 SEHNR, CDR2 FQNEAQ (reference sequence). The CDR3 consists of 16 residues. For the CDR3, the DNA is TGTGCCAGCAGCCCTAGACTAGCGGGAGATTCAGATACGCAGTATTTT. It yields the protein CASSPRLAGDSDTQYF.

The J gene is TRBJ1-6, the V gene TRBV15; D remains ambiguous. The CDR3 runs 15 residues. Germline values: CDR1 LNHNV, CDR2 YYDKDF (reference sequence). Trimming shortened V by 8 bases and J by 7 bases, and 18 bases separated the two germline ends. CDR3 in DNA: TGTGCCACCCGATTGGAGGGAATAGGGAATTCACCCCTCCACTTT. Protein sequence: CATRLEGIGNSPLHF.

This clonotype has a handful of counts. The CDR3 sequence: CSARGGTSSYEQYF. CDR3 DNA: TGCAGTGCTAGAGGTGGGACTAGCTCCTACGAGCAGTACTTC. This rearrangement joins TRBV20-1 to TRBJ2-7; 8 positions agree with TRBD2. Germline V gene sequence: CDR1 DFQATT, CDR2 SNEGSKA (reference sequence). Trimming removed 1 base from V and 0 bases from J; junction bases left unmatched: 2. CDR3 length: 14 amino acids.

The chain employs TRBV4-1 and TRBJ1-1; D is unclear. The CDR3 totals 11 residues. With 6 bases removed from V and 1 base from J, the gap between germline ends came to 3 bases. Germline-derived CDR1 and CDR2 are MGHRA and YSYEKL. The CDR3 sequence is CASRWNTEAFF. DNA of the CDR3: TGCGCCAGCAGATGGAACACTGAAGCTTTCTTT.

This clonotype showed up just a few times. The chain has TRBV4-2 and TRBJ2-3, with TRBD2 as a possible D gene (6 bases). With 1 base removed from V and 1 base from J, the gap between germline ends came to 18 bases. The CDR3 is made up of 18 amino acids. Germline lookup yields CDR1 LGHNA and CDR2 YNFKEQ. The CDR3 loop is CASSQGGIGWRGTDTQYF. The CDR3 DNA reads TGTGCCAGCAGCCAAGGGGGAATCGGTTGGAGGGGCACAGATACGCAGTATTTT.